A single sample is the source of the 3 T cell receptor beta chains below, sequenced in a study of CD8+ T cells in alopecia areata. After isolation, RNA underwent reverse transcription to generate cDNA as the sequencing template. Libraries were prepared by immunoSEQ multiplex PCR; TCRdb keeps only in-frame clonotypes and omits some of them. The sample was found to contain 270,000 or so clones, and every one recurs. Cells pooled from cutaneous lymph nodes were sorted on CD4, CD8alpha, NKG2D, NKG2ACE and other markers. Sequencing was carried out using CD4+ T cells sorted from a lymph node. The receptors derive from a C3H/HeJ mouse with alopecia areata. Strain haplotype (MHC): H2-k.

This clone has just a few counts. Gene names are mouse gene names. Read sequence stops 4 residues before the CDR3 end, and the germline J gene provides the missing end. The chain links TRBV19 to TRBJ1-2; D ambiguous. This CDR3 region has 15 residues. Germline values: CDR1 FNHDT, CDR2 SITEND (reference sequence). V was cut by 4 bases and J by 0 bases, with 13 bases left in between. The CDR3 reads CASSPAGTSNSDYTF. The DNA read from the CDR3 is TGTGCCAGCAGTCCCGCTGGCACATCAAACTCC. The variable domain in full, completed from reference TRBV19 and TRBJ1-2, reads GGIITQTPKFLIGQEGQKLTLKCQQNFNHDTMYWYRQDSGKGLRLIYYSITENDLQKGDLSEGYDASREKKSSFSLTVTSAQKNEMAVFLCASSPAGTSNSDYTFGSGTRLLVI.

This clone showed up just a few times. Mouse gene names apply. Coverage ceases 4 residues before the CDR3 finishes, and the germline J gene fills in the end. The chain recombines TRBV19 with TRBJ1-2; possible D gene TRBD1, 5 bases. The germline gives CDR1 FNHDT, CDR2 SITEND (reference sequence). The CDR3 extends over 14 amino acids. V lost 5 bases and J lost 0, with 11 bases in between. CDR3 sequence: CASRQTEANSDYTF. CDR3 DNA (partial): TGTGCCAGCAGGCAGACAGAAGCAAACTCC.

A note on this clone: These gene names are mouse names. Other DNA sequences in the sample encode the same CDR3. The CDR3: CASSPQGAGTGQLYF. The covered CDR3 bases are TGTGCCAGCAGTCCTCAGGGGGCAGGCACCGGG. This chain uses TRBV19 with TRBJ2-2, with TRBD1 matching 8 bases. The CDR3 end lies 4 residues beyond the end of the read and is filled in from the germline J gene. CDR1 and CDR2 (germline): FNHDT, SITEND (reference sequence). The CDR3 runs to 15 residues. The trim removed 4 bases at V and 4 bases at J, leaving 6 bases unmatched.